Detailed here is one T cell receptor beta chain. The clone's antigen remains unknown. No base quality information exists; no much larger clone differs at one position. Each collaborating institution followed its own protocols to collect whole blood in K2EDTA tubes. For TCRbeta analysis, collaborator samples were shipped as frozen whole blood, as isolated PBMCs, or as DNA extracted from either sample type. TCRbeta CDR3 regions were amplified from genomic DNA by means of the immunoSEQ Assay, a bias-controlled multiplex PCR. In the source study's methods: Nucleated cell counts per sample were estimated from amplification of reference gene primers within the assay. To quantify the absolute abundance of each unique TCRbeta CDR3 rearrangement, sequence reads were collapsed and filtered. For each sample, productive Simpson clonality was calculated as the square root of Simpson's diversity index across productive rearrangements. TCRdb's version of the immuneACCESS table is confined to in-frame rearrangements and falls short of the full clone set. An unresolved V gene accounts for under half of the shortfall where checked; the remainder is of unknown origin. From that table come the V and J calls and clone size; the DNA was used to work out D and trimming. This sample has more than 95,000 clones in its table, and over 70% of those were observed once. The ten largest account for roughly 15% of the sample.

The sample belongs to a study of blood T cell repertoires in COVID-19 (dated by TCRdb to 2018 to 2021). Study-level background: The collaborator samples originated in the United States, Italy and Spain and spanned the acute and convalescent phases of COVID-19. The material from the prospective study consisted of cDNA or gDNA derived from T cells, B-cell-depleted T cells, or PBMCs. The repertoires were released in a freely available public database intended as a resource for research on the immune response to SARS-CoV-2. Where available, HLA class I and class II types were taken from metadata supplied by the sample provider and were not determined by assay-based typing. Subjects who had been exposed to COVID-19, were actively infected with it, or had recovered from it provided the deeply sampled blood TCRbeta repertoires that made up the dataset. The samples were drawn from the first 160 participants of the ongoing ImmuneRACE study and from some 1,300 subjects provided by 6 global collaborators. A de-identified subject ID, COVID-19 status, age in years and sex were almost always included in the sample metadata. What the work shows at the level of the full study, not this receptor alone: Clinical and demographic metadata were provided uncurated, with the amount varying by source and participant.

Material for sequencing was peripheral blood. The clonotype originates from a man aged 50 or older with acute or convalescent COVID-19.

The DNA reads as follows: TGCGCCAGCAGTGAGGGACTAGCCGGCGAGCAGTACTTC. Translated, this is CASSEGLAGEQYF. The chain was built from TRBV10-1 and TRBJ2-7; 8 bases in between match TRBD2. Trimming leaves V shorter by 2 bases and J shorter by 6 bases, with the junction holding 3 bases beyond the gene matches. CDR1 and CDR2, per the germline V gene (reference sequence), are WNHNN and SYGVQD. The CDR3 numbers 13 residues from cysteine through phenylalanine. Only CDR3 DNA is held: 39 bases, read in frame from base 1.